Below, 21 T cell receptor beta chains from the same sample are listed, as sequenced in a study of identifying expanded T cells in peripheral blood. Only in-frame clones appear in the TCRdb table, and some are missing; sequencing was by immunoSEQ multiplex PCR. Among about 83,000 clones listed, approximately 89% were seen once. Sequencing was done on a sample of blood. The receptor source for this set is a person aged 18-70 years in good health.

CDR3 sequence: CASSQVWDTQYF. The CDR3 nucleotides read TGTGCCAGCAGCCAAGTGTGGGATACGCAGTATTTT. This rearrangement joins TRBV14 to TRBJ2-3, with D unresolved. V lost 1 base to trimming and J lost 6 bases, with 5 bases between them. Germline V CDR1 and CDR2: SGHDN, FVKESK. The CDR3 contains 12 residues.

The CDR3 coding sequence is TGTGCCAGCAGCCAGAACAGCGGCTCCTACGAGCAGTACTTC. It translates to CASSQNSGSYEQYF. The V and J genes are TRBV7-8 and TRBJ2-7, with D possibly matching TRBD2 (5 bases). Germline V gene sequence: CDR1 SGHVS, CDR2 FQNEAQ. The CDR3 covers 14 residues. The ends were cut back, 5 bases at V and 0 bases at J, with 11 bases in the middle. The full variable domain, its missing parts supplied by reference TRBV7-8 and TRBJ2-7, is GAGVSQSPRYKVAKRGQDVALRCDPISGHVSLFWYQQALGQGPEFLTYFQNEAQLDKSGLPSDRFFAERPEGSVSTLKIQRTQQEDSAVYLCASSQNSGSYEQYFGPGTRLTVT.

DNA of the CDR3: TGCGCCAGCAGCCAAGATTACCAGGGGTTAGGTACTAACTATGGCTACACCTTC. This gives the protein CASSQDYQGLGTNYGYTF. J is TRBJ1-2 and V is TRBV4-3; a possible D gene is TRBD1 (6 bases). V lost 0 bases and J 0 bases, leaving 17 bases between the germline ends. From germline, CDR1 is LGHNA and CDR2 YSLEER. The CDR3 runs to 18 residues.

Many counts were recorded for this clone. The chain has TRBV6-6 and TRBJ2-7, with TRBD2 matching 7 bases. The ends lost 2 bases at V and 5 bases at J; junction bases unmatched: 6. The CDR3 consists of 14 residues. CDR1 is MNHNY, CDR2 SVGAGI, per germline (reference sequence). As DNA, the CDR3 is TGTGCCAGCAGTTACGGGGGAGGGGTCCACGAGCAGTACTTC. Its protein product is CASSYGGGVHEQYF.

The gene calls are TRBV19 and TRBJ1-3, with 7 bases aligning to TRBD1. V shed 4 bases, J shed 2 bases, and the junction held 2 bases outside the gene matches. This CDR3 contains 14 residues. Looked up from germline, CDR1 is LNHDA and CDR2 is SQIVND (reference sequence). Here the CDR3 reads CASSTTGAGNTIYF. The CDR3 DNA is TGTGCCAGTAGTACCACAGGGGCTGGAAACACCATATATTTT.

This clone is termed medium-sized. The V call is TRBV13, the J call TRBJ2-2; maybe TRBD2 (6 bases). The CDR3 length is 13 residues. Germline CDR1 PRHDT, CDR2 FYEKMQ (reference sequence). The V and J ends lost 5 bases and 6 bases respectively, with 10 bases between them. DNA for the CDR3: TGTGCCAGCAGCCCCCCGGGGGCCGGGGAGCTGTTTTTT. Protein product: CASSPPGAGELFF.

This chain uses TRBV28 with TRBJ1-4; D gene ambiguous. This CDR3 comprises 11 residues. V was clipped by 10 bases and J by 4 bases, with 7 bases between them. Germline loops: CDR1 MDHEN, CDR2 SYDVKM. The CDR3 sequence is CATRDNEKLFF. The CDR3, as DNA: TGTGCCACCCGGGATAATGAAAAACTGTTTTTT.

This chain uses TRBV11-2 with TRBJ1-1; D perhaps matches TRBD1 (6 bases). V lost 5 bases, J lost 1 base, and 14 bases lay in between. This CDR3 comprises 15 residues. Germline CDR1 reads SGHAT; CDR2 reads FQNNGV. The CDR3 DNA reads as TGTGCCAGCAGCCTCCAACCGGGACAGAACACTGAAGCTTTCTTT. This codes for CASSLQPGQNTEAFF.

This clone has only one observation. V gene TRBV4-1 combines with J gene TRBJ2-5; 8 bases match TRBD1. Germline loops: CDR1 MGHRA, CDR2 YSYEKL. J gave up 5 bases and V 1 base, and 9 bases lay outside the gene matches. This CDR3 is built from 16 residues. Written as DNA, the CDR3 is TGCGCCAGCAGCCAAGGGGAGACAGGGGTCGTGGAGACCCAGTACTTC. Its translation is CASSQGETGVVETQYF.

For the CDR3, the DNA is TGTGCCAGCAACCCCCGAGGTTCGGGACAGAAAGAGACCCAGTACTTC. Translated: CASNPRGSGQKETQYF. The chain recombines TRBV7-8 with TRBJ2-5; 7 nucleotides agree with TRBD1. From germline, CDR1 is SGHVS and CDR2 FQNEAQ. The CDR3 extends over 16 amino acids. V was pared by 7 bases and J by 3 bases, with 14 bases of the junction left unmatched.

The chain has TRBV7-6 and TRBJ1-2; no firm D call. V dropped 5 bases and J dropped 3 bases, with 13 bases sitting between them. This CDR3 is 14 amino acids long. The germline CDR1 and CDR2 sequences are SGHVS and FNYEAQ. CDR3: CASSLPPFHYGYTF. The CDR3 DNA sequence: TGTGCCAGCAGCCTCCCCCCGTTCCACTATGGCTACACCTTC.

This chain joins TRBV5-8 and TRBJ2-5; D is uncertain. The ends were cut back, 0 bases at V and 5 bases at J, with 14 bases in the middle. The CDR3 loop spans 15 amino acids. Looked up from germline, CDR1 is SGHTS and CDR2 is YDEGEE. The CDR3 bases are TGTGCCAGCAGCTTGGTACAGTCTAGGTGGGAGACCCAGTACTTC. Protein: CASSLVQSRWETQYF.

The V and J genes are TRBV7-9 and TRBJ2-7; TRBD2 agrees at 8 bases. Germline CDR1 and CDR2: SEHNR and FQNEAQ (reference sequence). CDR3 length: 15 amino acids. V lost 9 bases to trimming and J lost 1 base; unmatched junction nucleotides: 11. The CDR3 DNA reads TGTGCCAGTAGTCCGGGACTAGGTTCTTCCTACGAGCAGTACTTC. As protein: CASSPGLGSSYEQYF.

The chain joins TRBV5-1 to TRBJ1-2, with D maybe TRBD1 (6 bases). The V end lost 0 bases, the J end lost 4 bases, and 19 bases lay between the germline ends. The CDR3 sequence is 17 residues long. CDR1 is SGHRS, CDR2 YFSETQ, per germline. For the CDR3, the DNA is TGCGCCAGCAGCTTGGCCGGAGGACAGATAGGGTCCTATGGCTACACCTTC. Translation: CASSLAGGQIGSYGYTF.

This rearrangement joins TRBV28 to TRBJ2-5; D ambiguous. Trimming took off 1 base at V and 7 bases at J, with 10 bases between the two ends. CDR1 and CDR2 (germline): MDHEN, SYDVKM. This CDR3 contains 13 residues. In DNA form, the CDR3 reads TGTGCCAGCAGTTTATTGGCCCCGACGACCCAGTACTTC. Its translation: CASSLLAPTTQYF. Variable domain in full (rest from reference TRBV28 and TRBJ2-5): DVKVTQSSRYLVKRTGEKVFLECVQDMDHENMFWYRQDPGLGLRLIYFSYDVKMKEKGDIPEGYSVSREKKERFSLILESASTNQTSMYLCASSLLAPTTQYFGPGTRLLVL.

This sequence joins TRBV5-1 and TRBJ1-4; D unclear. This CDR3 has 15 residues. Trimming pared 4 bases from V and 0 bases from J, leaving 10 bases between. Germline CDR1 SGHRS, CDR2 YFSETQ. CDR3 loop: CASSTQLATNEKLFF. The CDR3 bases are TGCGCCAGCAGCACCCAGCTTGCAACTAATGAAAAACTGTTTTTT.

V is TRBV6-6 and J is TRBJ2-1; 8 bases match TRBD2. The V gene's germline CDR1 is MNHNY and CDR2 SVGAGI (reference sequence). The CDR3 runs 15 residues. The V segment lost 3 bases and the J segment 4 bases; nucleotides outside the gene matches: 5. DNA for the CDR3: TGTGCCAGCAGTTATGGAGGACTAGCTTACAATGAGCAGTTCTTC. Protein: CASSYGGLAYNEQFF.

The J gene is TRBJ1-2, the V gene TRBV11-2, with D perhaps TRBD1 (6 bases). Germline lookup yields CDR1 SGHAT and CDR2 FQNNGV. The CDR3 is 13 residues long. Trimming removed 1 base from V and 8 bases from J, with 11 bases in between. This chain's CDR3 is CASSLGTGWGYTF. The CDR3 DNA reads as TGTGCCAGCAGCTTAGGAACAGGGTGGGGCTACACCTTC.

The genes are TRBV15 and TRBJ2-4; the D gene is possibly TRBD2 (6 bases). CDR1 is LNHNV and CDR2 is YYDKDF in the germline V gene (reference sequence). CDR3 length: 14 amino acids. The ends were cut back, 4 bases at V and 9 bases at J, with 16 bases in the middle. The CDR3, as DNA: TGTGCCACCAGCAAAAATGAGGAGGGAGGCATTCAGTACTTC. Its translation: CATSKNEEGGIQYF.

CDR3 region: CASSFSGTYGYTF. The CDR3 DNA reads TGTGCCAGCAGCTTTTCCGGGACCTATGGCTACACCTTC. The chain is built from TRBV7-3 and TRBJ1-2, with D maybe TRBD1 (5 bases). The CDR3 consists of 13 residues. Germline values: CDR1 SGHTA, CDR2 FQGTGA. The V and J ends lost 3 bases and 4 bases respectively, with 9 bases between them.

The J gene is TRBJ1-2, the V gene TRBV5-6; 10 nucleotides line up with TRBD1. The CDR3 is made up of 13 amino acids. From germline, CDR1 is SGHDT and CDR2 YYEEEE. The trim removed 4 bases at V and 6 bases at J, leaving 3 bases unmatched. CDR3 in amino acids: CASSRDRGHGYTF. CDR3 DNA sequence: TGTGCCAGCAGCCGCGACAGGGGGCATGGCTACACCTTC. The variable domain in full, with the rest retrieved from reference TRBV5-6 and TRBJ1-2, is DAGVTQSPTHLIKTRGQQVTLRCSPKSGHDTVSWYQQALGQGPQFIFQYYEEEERQRGNFPDRFSGHQFPNYSSELNVNALLLGDSALYLCASSRDRGHGYTFGSGTRLTVV.